The 27 T cell receptor beta chains reported below all come from one sample, sequenced in a study of human T cells and chemical hapten exposure (dated by TCRdb to about 2021). Receptor amplification or capture employed RACE. TCRdb records NextSeq 500 as the sequencer. Starting from the raw public reads, TCRdb applied fastp trimming at Q25, assembled clones with MiXCR and retained in-frame beta chains. Rows are unified per CDR3 protein, each entry keeping the most common DNA and genes. In all, the sample holds 73,000 or so distinct CDR3 sequences, and 8.5% of those were seen once. Roughly 3% of the sample is in the top ten clones. The time point label of this sample denotes: patch test 2, 6 weeks after DPC sensitization. The sample's treatment or condition label is to be understood as: therapeutic diphenylcyclopropenone sensitization with weekly scalp DPC. This specimen consisted of whole blood, obtained in connection with sensitization to the hapten diphenylcyclopropenone (DPC). These receptors originate from a woman aged 45-59 years with alopecia areata. Some clones in this sample may be carry-over from other donors' samples.

This clonotype has at least ten counts. The rearrangement joins TRBV20-1 to TRBJ2-7; D perhaps matches TRBD2 (6 bases). Germline CDR1 reads DFQATT; CDR2 reads SNEGSKA (reference sequence). The CDR3 runs 17 residues. The V end was cut by 2 bases, the J end by 0 bases, with 20 bases between. The CDR3 spells CSARPLGGLALSYEQYF. For the CDR3, the DNA is TGCAGTGCTAGACCGCTCGGCGGGCTAGCGCTCTCCTACGAGCAGTACTTC.

This clonotype was counted many times. V is TRBV6-6 and J is TRBJ1-4; D call uncertain. Germline-derived CDR1 and CDR2 are MNHNY and SVGAGI (reference sequence). CDR3 length: 11 residues. Trimming removed 2 bases at V and 5 bases at J, with 0 bases between. The DNA of the CDR3 is TGTGCCAGCAGTTACAATGAAAAACTGTTTTTT. Protein: CASSYNEKLFF.

This clonotype was detected ten times or more. The chain employs TRBV2 and TRBJ1-2; the D is unclear. Germline assignment: CDR1 SNHLY and CDR2 FYNNEI. With 1 base removed from V and 6 bases from J, the gap between germline ends came to 12 bases. This CDR3 comprises 14 residues. CDR3: CASSEGLLTDGYTF. In DNA, the CDR3 is TGTGCCAGCAGTGAAGGGCTCCTCACCGATGGCTACACCTTC. Full variable domain (remainder filled in from reference TRBV2 and TRBJ1-2): EPEVTQTPSHQVTQMGQEVILRCVPISNHLYFYWYRQILGQKVEFLVSFYNNEISEKSEIFDDQFSVERPDGSNFTLKIRSTKLEDSAMYFCASSEGLLTDGYTFGSGTRLTVV.

The rearrangement links TRBV5-1 to TRBJ2-3; D may correspond to TRBD1 or TRBD2 (5 bases each). The germline V gene has CDR1 SGHRS and CDR2 YFSETQ. The CDR3 length is 16 residues. V was pared by 2 bases and J by 2 bases, with 15 bases between. CDR3 in amino acids: CASSFQTGLNTDTQYF. Here the CDR3 DNA reads TGCGCCAGCAGCTTTCAGACGGGGCTTAACACAGATACGCAGTATTTT. The full variable domain, completed using reference TRBV5-1 and TRBJ2-3, is KAGVTQTPRYLIKTRGQQVTLSCSPISGHRSVSWYQQTPGQGLQFLFEYFSETQRNKGNFPGRFSGRQFSNSRSEMNVSTLELGDSALYLCASSFQTGLNTDTQYFGPGTRLTVL.

This clonotype occurred a few times. The DNA of the CDR3 is TGTGCCAGCAGCTCAACAGGGATGAACACTGAAGCTTTCTTT. This encodes CASSSTGMNTEAFF. The chain combines TRBV28 with TRBJ1-1; D is possibly TRBD1 (6 bases). The CDR3 is 14 amino acids. Trimming pared 6 bases from V and 0 bases from J, leaving 11 bases between. Germline loops: CDR1 MDHEN, CDR2 SYDVKM.

This clonotype was seen at least ten times. The chain couples TRBV19 to TRBJ2-1; TRBD2 matches 7 bases. Germline trimming cut 5 bases from V and 1 base from J; bases unmatched to any gene: 8. CDR1 is LNHDA, CDR2 SQIVND, per germline (reference sequence). This CDR3 has 16 residues. DNA for the CDR3: TGTGCCAGTAGTCCCTCCCGGCGGGGGTCCTACAATGAGCAGTTCTTC. This codes for CASSPSRRGSYNEQFF. Full variable domain (missing parts from reference TRBV19 and TRBJ2-1): DGGITQSPKYLFRKEGQNVTLSCEQNLNHDAMYWYRQDPGQGLRLIYYSQIVNDFQKGDIAEGYSVSREKKESFPLTVTSAQKNPTAFYLCASSPSRRGSYNEQFFGPGTRLTVL.

This clonotype has ten or more counts. V is TRBV15 and J is TRBJ1-4; the match to TRBD1 covers 10 bases. CDR1 and CDR2 from the germline V gene are LNHNV and YYDKDF (reference sequence). The junction had 5 bases not matched to a gene; V was cut back by 5 bases and J by 5 bases. The CDR3 has 15 residues. The CDR3 DNA is TGTGCCACCAGCGCAGACAGGGGGCGAAATGAAAAACTGTTTTTT. Protein: CATSADRGRNEKLFF.

There are a few counts of this clonotype. The chain combines TRBV28 with TRBJ1-1; no clear D. CDR3 size: 10 residues. Per germline, CDR1 MDHEN and CDR2 SYDVKM. V was trimmed by 7 bases and J by 8 bases, leaving 8 bases between them. CDR3 loop: CASTGIEAFF. The CDR3 nucleotides read TGTGCCAGCACCGGGATAGAAGCTTTCTTT.

This clonotype was seen only a few times. The genes are TRBV19 and TRBJ1-5, with a possible D match to TRBD1 (5 bases). The CDR3 has 15 residues. V was shortened by 7 bases and J by 1 base, with 14 bases between the two germline ends. Germline V gene lookup returns CDR1 LNHDA and CDR2 SQIVND (reference sequence). CDR3 residues: CASKLDGGSNQPQHF. CDR3 in DNA: TGTGCCAGTAAACTGGACGGGGGAAGCAATCAGCCCCAGCATTTT.

The chain is built from TRBV28 and TRBJ1-1, with D maybe TRBD1 (6 bases). This CDR3 region has 14 residues. Germline lookup yields CDR1 MDHEN and CDR2 SYDVKM. Trimming shortened V by 3 bases and J by 4 bases, and 12 bases separated the two germline ends. CDR3 DNA: TGTGCCAGCAGTTTGTGGGGGCGAGCCACTGAAGCTTTCTTT. Translating it yields CASSLWGRATEAFF.

The chain employs TRBV9 and TRBJ2-2; D remains unclear. The CDR3 has 16 amino acids. Germline V gene lookup returns CDR1 SGDLS and CDR2 YYNGEE. The V gene lost 0 bases and the J gene lost 6 bases, with 15 bases spanning the gap. CDR3 in amino acids: CASSVEPSIYSGELFF. The CDR3 region has the DNA TGTGCCAGCAGCGTAGAACCGAGTATCTATTCCGGGGAGCTGTTTTTT.

This chain connects TRBV4-3 to TRBJ2-1; 7 positions agree with TRBD2. There are 17 residues in the CDR3. Trimming removed 0 bases from V and 9 bases from J; junction bases left unmatched: 14. The germline V gene encodes CDR1 LGHNA and CDR2 YSLEER. The CDR3 protein is CASSQDPPSGYSGEQFF. Written as DNA, the CDR3 is TGCGCCAGCAGCCAAGATCCTCCTAGCGGCTACAGTGGTGAGCAGTTCTTC.

The chain recombines TRBV4-2 with TRBJ1-2, with D uncertain. V was clipped by 1 base and J by 5 bases, with 17 bases between them. The germline gives CDR1 LGHNA, CDR2 YNFKEQ. This CDR3 is built from 16 residues. CDR3 nucleotide sequence: TGTGCCAGCAGCCAAGTCGGATCCGATGTATTTTATGGCTACACCTTC. Protein sequence: CASSQVGSDVFYGYTF.

There are a few counts of this clonotype. This chain connects TRBV6-5 to TRBJ1-6; D is possibly TRBD1 (6 bases). This CDR3 spans 16 amino acids. Germline V gene sequence: CDR1 MNHEY, CDR2 SVGAGI. V lost 5 bases and J 5 bases, leaving 16 bases between the germline ends. The DNA for the CDR3 is TGTGCCAGCAGTCGACAGGTGATGGGTAATAATTCACCCCTCCACTTT. As protein: CASSRQVMGNNSPLHF.

This clonotype was detected a few times. The rearrangement uses TRBV7-8 and TRBJ1-2; no definite D call. Germline values: CDR1 SGHVS, CDR2 FQNEAQ. The CDR3 consists of 15 residues. The germline V and J ends were trimmed by 4 bases and 2 bases, with 14 bases remaining between them. The CDR3 here is CASSSGDPLNYGYTF. DNA for the CDR3: TGTGCCAGCAGCTCCGGGGATCCCTTAAACTATGGCTACACCTTC.

This clonotype was recorded many times. The chain is built from TRBV5-4 and TRBJ1-2; maybe TRBD1 (6 bases). Germline-derived CDR1 and CDR2 are SGHNT and YYREEE (reference sequence). V lost 1 base and J lost 6, with 16 bases in between. The CDR3 length is 15 residues. CDR3 residues: CASSLNGQGKDGYTF. The CDR3 DNA reads TGTGCCAGCAGCTTGAATGGGCAGGGGAAGGATGGCTACACCTTC.

In this sample, this clonotype turned up a few times. V and J are TRBV10-2 and TRBJ2-3, with D hard to call. The germline CDR1 and CDR2 sequences are WSHSY and SAAADI. Trimming took off 4 bases at V and 1 base at J, with 12 bases between the two ends. This CDR3 region has 15 residues. The CDR3 is CASSGRTEGTDTQYF. CDR3 in DNA: TGCGCCAGCAGTGGGCGAACTGAGGGCACAGATACGCAGTATTTT.

This clonotype showed up many times. This chain uses TRBV5-1 with TRBJ1-1; D perhaps matches TRBD1 (5 bases). The ends were cut back, 3 bases at V and 1 base at J, with 19 bases in the middle. The CDR3 is 17 amino acids. Germline V gene lookup returns CDR1 SGHRS and CDR2 YFSETQ. The CDR3 DNA reads TGCGCCAGCAGCTCTTCTTTCCGGGTTCAGGGGAACACTGAAGCTTTCTTT. It translates to CASSSSFRVQGNTEAFF.

This clonotype appeared a few times. The chain uses TRBV24-1 and TRBJ1-1; D is unclear. Germline V gene sequence: CDR1 KGHDR, CDR2 SFDVKD. The CDR3 is 12 amino acids. Trimming shortened V by 4 bases and J by 3 bases, and 5 bases separated the two germline ends. CDR3: CATSENYTEAFF. DNA for the CDR3: TGTGCCACCAGTGAAAACTACACTGAAGCTTTCTTT.

Many counts were recorded for this clonotype. The chain has TRBV7-9 and TRBJ2-7, with D perhaps TRBD1 or TRBD2 (7 bases each). This CDR3 has 13 residues. The V end was cut by 5 bases, the J end by 5 bases, with 13 bases between. Germline CDR1 and CDR2: SEHNR and FQNEAQ (reference sequence). The CDR3 DNA is TGTGCCAGCAGCGGCAGGGGGGGCCACGAGCAGTACTTC. Translating gives CASSGRGGHEQYF.

This clonotype occurred a few times. The chain is built from TRBV29-1 and TRBJ1-1; D is uncertain. V lost 5 bases to trimming and J lost 3 bases, with 13 bases between them. Germline values: CDR1 SQVTM, CDR2 ANQGSEA. This CDR3 contains 13 residues. The CDR3 nucleotides read TGCAGCGTTCAACAAATTTTGGACACTGAAGCTTTCTTT. Translated, it gives CSVQQILDTEAFF.

V gene TRBV5-1 combines with J gene TRBJ1-5; 9 bases align to TRBD1. The ends lost 1 base at V and 2 bases at J; junction bases unmatched: 4. This CDR3 has 16 residues. Looked up from germline, CDR1 is SGHRS and CDR2 is YFSETQ. The CDR3 spells CASSLTGGKGNQPQHF. The CDR3, as DNA: TGCGCCAGCAGCTTGACAGGGGGCAAGGGCAATCAGCCCCAGCATTTT.

This chain uses TRBV6-5 with TRBJ2-3; D may match TRBD1 or TRBD2 (6 bases each). The germline gives CDR1 MNHEY, CDR2 SVGAGI. The CDR3 extends over 16 amino acids. V shed 2 bases and J shed 3 bases, with 15 bases lying between them. The CDR3 region has the DNA TGTGCCAGCAGTTACGTGGGGGGACAAGGAACAGATACGCAGTATTTT. This translates into CASSYVGGQGTDTQYF.

This clonotype was observed many times. The CDR3 DNA is TGCGCCAGCAGCTGGGACGACACTGAAGCTTTCTTT. Its protein is CASSWDDTEAFF. The rearrangement joins TRBV5-1 to TRBJ1-1, with D possibly matching TRBD1 (5 bases). The CDR3 has 12 amino acids. CDR1 and CDR2 (germline): SGHRS, YFSETQ. The germline V and J ends were trimmed by 3 bases and 3 bases, with 6 bases remaining between them.

This clonotype was seen at least ten times. This rearrangement joins TRBV28 to TRBJ1-2; D gene unclear. Trimming took off 5 bases at V and 3 bases at J, with 13 bases between the two ends. The CDR3 has 14 residues. CDR1 is MDHEN, CDR2 SYDVKM, per germline. CDR3 residues: CASSRENPHYGYTF. The CDR3, as DNA: TGTGCCAGCAGTCGTGAAAACCCCCACTATGGCTACACCTTC.

In its sample, this clonotype was seen a few times. V and J are TRBV12-3 or TRBV12-4 and TRBJ1-1; no firm D call. Trimming removed 2 bases at V and 1 base at J, with 8 bases between. The CDR3 has 14 amino acids. The CDR3 loop is CASSLPPENTEAFF. The CDR3 nucleotides are TGTGCCAGCAGTTTACCCCCAGAGAACACTGAAGCTTTCTTT.

This clonotype occurred a few times. The chain links TRBV5-1 to TRBJ2-3; 7 bases line up with TRBD1. The CDR3 covers 16 residues. The V segment lost 4 bases and the J segment 4 bases; nucleotides outside the gene matches: 12. Germline CDR1 reads SGHRS; CDR2 reads YFSETQ. CDR3 amino acids: CASSMTTGTVADTQYF. For the CDR3, the DNA is TGCGCCAGCAGCATGACGACAGGGACGGTGGCAGATACGCAGTATTTT.